The T cell receptor (beta chain) under discussion was sequenced for a study of control samples from healthy donors and cancer patients. TCRdb's table, derived via immunoSEQ multiplex PCR, lists solely in-frame clones and lacks some. The table lists more than 110,000 clones, around 90% of them singletons. Trimming cost V 7 bases and J 6 bases; bases outside gene matches: 16. This CDR3 contains 16 residues. Looked up from germline, CDR1 is GTSNPN and CDR2 is SVGIG (reference sequence). The sequence derives from a young man in good health. This chain links TRBV30 with TRBJ2-1; 9 bases map to TRBD1. Sequencing was carried out using blood. The CDR3 loop reads CAFNGGQGFFGNEQFF. The CDR3 region has the DNA TGTGCCTTCAATGGGGGACAGGGTTTTTTTGGCAATGAGCAGTTCTTC.